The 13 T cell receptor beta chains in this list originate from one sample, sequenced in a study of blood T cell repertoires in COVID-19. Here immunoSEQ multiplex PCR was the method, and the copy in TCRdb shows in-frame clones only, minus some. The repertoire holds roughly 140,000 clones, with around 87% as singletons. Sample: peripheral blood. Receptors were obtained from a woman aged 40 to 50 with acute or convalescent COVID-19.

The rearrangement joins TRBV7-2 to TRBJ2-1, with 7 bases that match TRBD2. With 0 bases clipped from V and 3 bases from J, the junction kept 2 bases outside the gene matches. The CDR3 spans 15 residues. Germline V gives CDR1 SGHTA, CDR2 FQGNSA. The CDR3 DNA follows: TGTGCCAGCAGCTTAGCGGGAGGGTTCTACAATGAGCAGTTCTTC. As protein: CASSLAGGFYNEQFF.

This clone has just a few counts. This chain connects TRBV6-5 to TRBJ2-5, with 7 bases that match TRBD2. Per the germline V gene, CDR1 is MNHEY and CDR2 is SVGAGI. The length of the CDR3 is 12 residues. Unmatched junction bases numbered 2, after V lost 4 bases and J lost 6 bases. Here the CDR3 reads CASSSGGKTQYF. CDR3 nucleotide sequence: TGTGCCAGCAGTTCGGGGGGAAAGACCCAGTACTTC.

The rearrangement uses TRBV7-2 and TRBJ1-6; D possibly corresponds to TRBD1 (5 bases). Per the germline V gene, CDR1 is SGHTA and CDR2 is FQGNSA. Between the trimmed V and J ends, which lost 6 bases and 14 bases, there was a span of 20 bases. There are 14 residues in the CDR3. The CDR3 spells CASSYSGPGETLHF. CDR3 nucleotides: TGTGCCAGCAGTTACTCAGGGCCTGGGGAAACCCTCCACTTT.

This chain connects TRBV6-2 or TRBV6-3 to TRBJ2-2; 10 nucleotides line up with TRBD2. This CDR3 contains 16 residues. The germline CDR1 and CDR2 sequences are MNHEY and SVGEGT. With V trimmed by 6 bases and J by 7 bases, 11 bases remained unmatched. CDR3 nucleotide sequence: TGTGCCAGCAGCCCCTTAACCCTAGCGGGAGTCGGGGAGCTGTTTTTT. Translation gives CASSPLTLAGVGELFF.

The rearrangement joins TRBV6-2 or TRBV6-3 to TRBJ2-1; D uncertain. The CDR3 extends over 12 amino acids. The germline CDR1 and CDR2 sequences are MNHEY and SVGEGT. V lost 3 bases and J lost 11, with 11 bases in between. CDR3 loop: CASSYPLGQQFF. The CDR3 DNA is TGTGCCAGCAGTTATCCTCTCGGTCAGCAGTTCTTC.

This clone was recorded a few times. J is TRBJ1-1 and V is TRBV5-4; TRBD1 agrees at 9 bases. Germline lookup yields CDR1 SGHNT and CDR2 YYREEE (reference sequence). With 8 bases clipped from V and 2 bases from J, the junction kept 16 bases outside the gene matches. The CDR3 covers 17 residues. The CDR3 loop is CASHQGLGQGINTEAFF. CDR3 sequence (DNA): TGTGCCAGTCACCAGGGTTTGGGACAGGGAATAAACACTGAAGCTTTCTTT.

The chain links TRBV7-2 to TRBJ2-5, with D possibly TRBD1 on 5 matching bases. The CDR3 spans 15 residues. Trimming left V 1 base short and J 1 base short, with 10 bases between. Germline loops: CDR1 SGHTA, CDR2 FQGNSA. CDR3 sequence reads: CASSLVQTVQETQYF. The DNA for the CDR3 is TGTGCCAGCAGCTTAGTTCAGACAGTCCAAGAGACCCAGTACTTC. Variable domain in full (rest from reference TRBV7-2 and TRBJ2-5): GAGVSQSPSNKVTEKGKDVELRCDPISGHTALYWYRQSLGQGLEFLIYFQGNSAPDKSGLPSDRFSAERTGGSVSTLTIQRTQQEDSAVYLCASSLVQTVQETQYFGPGTRLLVL.

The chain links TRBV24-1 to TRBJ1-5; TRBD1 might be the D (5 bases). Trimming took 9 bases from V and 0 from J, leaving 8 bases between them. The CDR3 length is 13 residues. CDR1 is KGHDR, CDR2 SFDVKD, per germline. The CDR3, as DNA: TGTGCCACCCAGGGCCATAGCAATCAGCCCCAGCATTTT. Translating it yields CATQGHSNQPQHF.

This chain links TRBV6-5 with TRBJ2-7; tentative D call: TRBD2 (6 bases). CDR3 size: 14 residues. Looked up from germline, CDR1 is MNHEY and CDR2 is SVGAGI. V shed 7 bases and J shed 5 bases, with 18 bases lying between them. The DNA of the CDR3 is TGTGCCAGCATGGAGGGAAGGATGGCAGACGAGCAGTACTTC. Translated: CASMEGRMADEQYF.

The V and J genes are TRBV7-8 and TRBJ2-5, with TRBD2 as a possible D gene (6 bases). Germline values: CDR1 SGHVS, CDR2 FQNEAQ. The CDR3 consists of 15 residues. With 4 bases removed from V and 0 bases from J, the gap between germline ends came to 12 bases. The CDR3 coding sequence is TGTGCCAGCAGCTCCCGGGAGATGTACCAAGAGACCCAGTACTTC. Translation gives CASSSREMYQETQYF.

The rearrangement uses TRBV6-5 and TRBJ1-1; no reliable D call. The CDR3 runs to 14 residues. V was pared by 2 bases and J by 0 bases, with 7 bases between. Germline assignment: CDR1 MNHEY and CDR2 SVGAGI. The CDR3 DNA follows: TGTGCCAGCAGTTACGGGCAGATGAACACTGAAGCTTTCTTT. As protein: CASSYGQMNTEAFF.

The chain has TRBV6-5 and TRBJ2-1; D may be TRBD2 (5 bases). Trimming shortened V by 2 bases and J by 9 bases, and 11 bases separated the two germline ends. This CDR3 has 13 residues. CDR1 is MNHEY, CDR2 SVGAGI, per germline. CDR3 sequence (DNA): TGTGCCAGCAGTTACATCCGGGAAACTGAGCAGTTCTTC. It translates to CASSYIRETEQFF.

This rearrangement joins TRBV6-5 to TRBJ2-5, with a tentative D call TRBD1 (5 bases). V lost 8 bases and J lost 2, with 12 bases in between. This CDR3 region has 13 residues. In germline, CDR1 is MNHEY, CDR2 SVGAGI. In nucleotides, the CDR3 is TGTGCCAGCCGAAGGGGCAGGCAAGAGACCCAGTACTTC. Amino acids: CASRRGRQETQYF.